These T cell receptor beta chains were read from a single sample in a study of blood T cell repertoires in COVID-19. Sequencing was performed with immunoSEQ multiplex PCR; in TCRdb, only in-frame clones are kept and a portion is missing. In the table there are tens of thousands of clones, around 80% of which are singletons. Sequenced sample: peripheral blood. The source of these receptors is a human donor in a cohort sampled during active COVID-19. Each CDR3 is given with its conserved first and last residue. D genes are given only for firm matches. Rows may omit the clone size; those that give it use once, few, many or a size class.

V gene,D gene,clone size,J gene,CDR3 DNA,CDR3 protein
TRBV10-3,TRBD1,NA,TRBJ1-5,TGTGCCATCAGTGATCTGACAGGGAGTCAGCCCCAGCATTTT,CAISDLTGSQPQHF
TRBV12-5,NA,NA,TRBJ1-4,TGTGCTAGTGGTTTCGCCCAGATTGCAACTAATGAAAAACTGTTTTTT,CASGFAQIATNEKLFF
TRBV19,NA,NA,TRBJ1-2,TGTGCCAGTAGTCAGAGGCCTCAAGAAGGCTACACCTTC,CASSQRPQEGYTF
TRBV3-1/TRBV3-2,NA,NA,TRBJ2-7,TGTGCCAGCAGCCAAGACTGGCAGGGTATATCGGAGCAGTACTTC,CASSQDWQGISEQYF
TRBV5-1,TRBD1,once,TRBJ1-2,TGCGCCAGCAGCTTGGTCGGGACAGGGGGCTTCGGCTACACCTTC,CASSLVGTGGFGYTF
TRBV12-3/TRBV12-4,NA,few,TRBJ1-3,TGTGCCAGCAGTCTCTGGAGTTTAAACACCATATATTTT,CASSLWSLNTIYF
TRBV6-5,NA,NA,TRBJ2-3,TGTGCCAGCACCAAAGATAGGGGGAATGCAGATACGCAGTATTTT,CASTKDRGNADTQYF
TRBV18,TRBD1,NA,TRBJ1-2,TGTGCCAGCTCTCCCGGGACAGCAGAATTTGGCTACACCTTC,CASSPGTAEFGYTF
TRBV24-1,TRBD1,NA,TRBJ2-1,TGTGCCACCAGTGACCCGGGATCAGGGGGCAATGAGCAGTTCTTC,CATSDPGSGGNEQFF
TRBV6-5,TRBD1,NA,TRBJ1-1,TGTGCCAGCAGTTACGCCAGGGGGCGTTCAATTGAAGCTTTCTTT,CASSYARGRSIEAFF
TRBV6-5,TRBD1,NA,TRBJ1-5,TGTGCCAGCAGTTCGTCCGGGACAGCGAATCAGCCCCAGCATTTT,CASSSSGTANQPQHF
TRBV2,NA,NA,TRBJ2-5,TGTGCCAGCAGAGGAGGGGAGACCCAGTACTTC,CASRGGETQYF
TRBV5-6,NA,once,TRBJ2-2,TGTGCCAGCAGCTTTCTTGTTAAAGAGCTGTTTTTT,CASSFLVKELFF
TRBV7-9,NA,once,TRBJ1-1,TGTGCCAGCAGCTTAGCGCCGGGGGCTTTCTTT,CASSLAPGAFF
TRBV5-6,NA,once,TRBJ1-5,TGTGCCAGCAGCTCGCGGATGAACCGGGGAAACTCGCCCCAGCATTTT,CASSSRMNRGNSPQHF
TRBV19,TRBD2,NA,TRBJ2-5,TGTGCCAGTAGTGGGCGCGGGGGGGCCCAGGAGACCCAGTACTTC,CASSGRGGAQETQYF
TRBV28,TRBD2,NA,TRBJ2-3,TGTGCCAGCAGCGACAGCGGGAGGAGGAGCACAGATACGCAGTATTTT,CASSDSGRRSTDTQYF
TRBV6-4,NA,NA,TRBJ1-2,TGTGCCAGCAGACCCGCCCGGCAGGTCGGTGGCTACACCTTC,CASRPARQVGGYTF
TRBV19,TRBD1,NA,TRBJ2-1,TGTGCCATCGGGACAGGCATCTACAATGAGCAGTTCTTC,CAIGTGIYNEQFF
TRBV3-1/TRBV3-2,NA,NA,TRBJ2-7,TGTGCCAGCAGCTTGACATCCTCCTACGAGCAGTACTTC,CASSLTSSYEQYF
TRBV4-3,NA,NA,TRBJ2-2,TGCGCCAGCAGCCAAGGACTAGACACCGGGGAGCTGTTTTTT,CASSQGLDTGELFF
TRBV7-9,TRBD1,NA,TRBJ2-7,TGTGCCAGCAGCTCTGCCGGGACAGGGCACTCCTACGAGCAGTACTTC,CASSSAGTGHSYEQYF
TRBV3-1/TRBV3-2,TRBD2,NA,TRBJ2-7,TGTGCCAGCAGCCAATGGACTAGCGGGGATTCCTCCTACGAGCAGTACTTC,CASSQWTSGDSSYEQYF
TRBV6-2/TRBV6-3,NA,NA,TRBJ1-2,TGTGCCAGCAGCCCCACCGAGAAACGGACAGCAATCTATGGCTACACCTTC,CASSPTEKRTAIYGYTF
TRBV19,NA,NA,TRBJ1-2,TGTGCCAGTAGTACCGGACAGCTATTCTACACCTTC,CASSTGQLFYTF
TRBV11-2,NA,NA,TRBJ2-7,TGTGCCAGCGGTGGCCTAGCAAGCTCCTACGAGCAGTACTTC,CASGGLASSYEQYF
TRBV19,TRBD1,NA,TRBJ2-7,TGTGCCAGTAGTAAACGGACAGGGGGCAACTACGAGCAGTACTTC,CASSKRTGGNYEQYF
TRBV28,NA,NA,TRBJ1-4,TGTGCCAGCAACACGAAGCGCAGGGCTTATAATGAAAAACTGTTTTTT,CASNTKRRAYNEKLFF
TRBV24-1,NA,NA,TRBJ1-5,TGTGCCCCGACGAGCTTACGGGACTCCCGGTCTATCCATCAGCCCCAGCATTTT,CAPTSLRDSRSIHQPQHF
TRBV7-8,NA,NA,TRBJ2-1,TGTGCCAGCAGCTTACGAACTAGACACAATGAGCAGTTCTTC,CASSLRTRHNEQFF
TRBV19,TRBD1,NA,TRBJ2-7,TGTGCCAGTAGTATGGGGGACAGAGGGTACTACGAGCAGTACTTC,CASSMGDRGYYEQYF
TRBV5-1,TRBD2,NA,TRBJ2-1,TGCGCCAGCTCAAACGGGGGGAGCAATGAGCAGTTCTTC,CASSNGGSNEQFF
TRBV28,TRBD1,NA,TRBJ2-7,TGTGCCAGCAGTGTCCAGGGGGATACCTACGAGCAGTACTTC,CASSVQGDTYEQYF